The entry below describes one TCR beta chain. Its specificity is unknown. This CDR3 is 13 amino acids long. The ends were cut back, 6 bases at V and 2 bases at J, with 11 bases in the middle. The data derive from a study of T cells after yellow fever vaccination. General observations from the study: Overall, a small share of clonotypes was seen in both CD4 and CD8 compartments.

TCRdb re-called the 5' RACE reads with MiXCR, one entry per CDR3 protein. The sample holds about 74,000 distinct CDR3 sequences, approximately 7% seen once. The sequence derives from a man younger than 35 who received the YFV17D yellow fever vaccine. The chain uses TRBV12-3 or TRBV12-4 and TRBJ2-7; no clear D gene. The sequences come from CD8+ T cells sorted from PBMCs, collected around 5 days after the first yellow fever vaccination. The CDR3: CASSPRSPYEQYF. The DNA for the CDR3 is TGTGCCAGCAGCCCCCGTAGTCCCTACGAGCAGTACTTC.